One and the same sample provided the 22 T cell receptor beta chains below, sequenced in a study of blood T cell repertoires in COVID-19 (dated by TCRdb to 2018 to 2021). Libraries were built with the immunoSEQ multiplex PCR assay. In TCRdb, the immuneACCESS table is reduced to in-frame sequences with V and J assigned. These tables do not hold every clone; where another copy was compared, an unresolved V gene accounts for under half, and the others remain unexplained. The sample table holds over 90,000 clones, of which around 84% were seen once. Together, the top ten hold about 3% of the sample. The sample taken for sequencing was peripheral blood. These receptors originate from a man aged 50-59 years with active or convalescent COVID-19.

The gene calls are TRBV5-1 and TRBJ1-1; D is unclear. The CDR3 totals 12 residues. The V gene's germline CDR1 is SGHRS and CDR2 YFSETQ. The ends were cut back, 0 bases at V and 10 bases at J, with 10 bases in the middle. The CDR3 loop reads CASSLEGRVAFF. The DNA for the CDR3 is TGCGCCAGCAGCTTGGAAGGGAGGGTAGCTTTCTTT.

In regard to this clone: Other DNA sequences within the sample encode an identical CDR3. The J gene is TRBJ1-5, the V gene TRBV28; 9 bases agree with TRBD1. CDR3 size: 15 residues. V dropped 3 bases and J dropped 3; count of bases not matched to a gene: 3. Germline CDR1 MDHEN, CDR2 SYDVKM. CDR3 coding DNA: TGTGCCAGCAGTTTTGGGACAGGGTCCAATCAGCCCCAGCATTTT. Protein: CASSFGTGSNQPQHF.

This chain connects TRBV6-2 or TRBV6-3 to TRBJ1-2, with 7 bases that match TRBD1. V gave up 3 bases and J gave up 6 bases; unmatched junction bases: 4. There are 13 residues in the CDR3. The germline V gene encodes CDR1 MNHEY and CDR2 SVGEGT. The CDR3 DNA is TGTGCCAGCAGTTATGCAGGGGGACATGGCTACACCTTC. Encoded protein: CASSYAGGHGYTF.

The chain combines TRBV13 with TRBJ2-4, with TRBD1 matching over 9 bases. J was trimmed by 4 bases and V by 3 bases; bases with no gene match: 4. CDR3 size: 15 residues. Germline V lookup: CDR1 PRHDT, CDR2 FYEKMQ (reference sequence). The DNA for the CDR3 is TGTGCCAGCAGCTTGGCAGGACAGGGGAAAAACATTCAGTACTTC. Translated, it gives CASSLAGQGKNIQYF.

The rearrangement joins TRBV19 to TRBJ1-4; 11 bases are shared with TRBD1. V shed 7 bases and J 6 bases; nucleotides not matched to a gene: 1. Germline CDR1 and CDR2: LNHDA and SQIVND (reference sequence). CDR3 length equals 13 residues. DNA of the CDR3: TGTGCCAGTAAGGGACAGGGGGATGAAAAACTGTTTTTT. It is translated as CASKGQGDEKLFF.

The rearrangement links TRBV3-1 (or the pseudogene TRBV3-2) to TRBJ2-7; D is perhaps TRBD2 (7 bases). This CDR3 has 13 amino acids. The ends were cut back, 4 bases at V and 6 bases at J, with 13 bases in the middle. From germline, CDR1 is LGHDT and CDR2 YNNKEL (reference sequence). The CDR3 region is CASSREGGREQYF. DNA for the CDR3: TGTGCCAGCAGCCGCGAGGGGGGGCGCGAGCAGTACTTC.

The chain links TRBV29-1 to TRBJ1-1; D ambiguous. The CDR3 runs to 15 residues. Deletions cut 6 bases from V and 1 base from J, with 18 bases between. Germline CDR1 reads SQVTM; CDR2 reads ANQGSEA. CDR3 DNA sequence: TGCAGCGTCGCAAGGCTTGACACCTCGAACACTGAAGCTTTCTTT. It translates to CSVARLDTSNTEAFF.

J is TRBJ1-5 and V is TRBV19; 7 positions agree with TRBD1. Germline V gene lookup returns CDR1 LNHDA and CDR2 SQIVND (reference sequence). The CDR3 spans 14 residues. V shed 6 bases, J shed 6 bases, and the junction held 8 bases outside the gene matches. CDR3 in amino acids: CASRGRQGPQPQHF. Here the CDR3 DNA reads TGTGCCAGTAGGGGGCGACAGGGTCCTCAGCCCCAGCATTTT.

The V and J genes are TRBV6-2 or TRBV6-3 and TRBJ2-5; possible D gene TRBD1, 5 bases. The V gene lost 6 bases and the J gene lost 5 bases, with 10 bases spanning the gap. Per the germline V gene, CDR1 is MNHEY and CDR2 is SVGEGT. The CDR3 runs to 12 residues. This CDR3 is CASSDQGETQYF. The CDR3 bases are TGTGCCAGCAGCGATCAGGGTGAGACCCAGTACTTC.

The V gene is TRBV6-5, the J gene TRBJ1-6; 7 positions match TRBD1. The germline V gene has CDR1 MNHEY and CDR2 SVGAGI. V shed 2 bases and J 7 bases; nucleotides not matched to a gene: 5. This CDR3 has 15 amino acids. As DNA, the CDR3 is TGTGCCAGCAGTTACACCACAGGGGAGAATTCACCCCTCCACTTT. Its translation is CASSYTTGENSPLHF.

The chain recombines TRBV7-8 with TRBJ2-5; the match to TRBD2 covers 10 bases. The CDR3 contains 15 residues. The V segment lost 3 bases and the J segment 5 bases; nucleotides outside the gene matches: 6. CDR1 and CDR2 (germline): SGHVS, FQNEAQ. The CDR3 DNA reads as TGTGCCAGCAGCTTTGGATTAGCGGGGGGTGAGACCCAGTACTTC. The encoded protein is CASSFGLAGGETQYF.

The chain combines TRBV5-1 with TRBJ2-1; possibly TRBD2 for D (5 bases). V lost 0 bases to trimming and J lost 8 bases, with 21 bases between them. In germline, CDR1 is SGHRS, CDR2 YFSETQ. This CDR3 spans 17 amino acids. The CDR3, as DNA: TGCGCCAGCAGCTTGGTAGCGTCCTCCACAAACGGCGATGAGCAGTTCTTC. Its translation is CASSLVASSTNGDEQFF.

The chain employs TRBV5-6 and TRBJ1-6; 8 bases map to TRBD1. The CDR3 loop spans 15 amino acids. CDR1 is SGHDT, CDR2 YYEEEE, per germline. The ends lost 2 bases at V and 10 bases at J; junction bases unmatched: 8. CDR3 sequence (DNA): TGTGCCAGCAGCTTTGCGGACAGGGTGAGATCACCCCTCCACTTT. Its protein product is CASSFADRVRSPLHF.

The chain uses TRBV5-1 and TRBJ1-1; 7 bases align to TRBD1. This CDR3 is built from 15 residues. Germline loops: CDR1 SGHRS, CDR2 YFSETQ. Trimming cost V 1 base and J 3 bases; bases outside gene matches: 6. CDR3 nucleotides: TGCGCCAGCAGCTTGTGGGCTACAGGGGACACTGAAGCTTTCTTT. It specifies CASSLWATGDTEAFF.

This chain links TRBV9 with TRBJ2-1; TRBD1 aligns across 9 bases. The V segment lost 3 bases and the J segment 7 bases; nucleotides outside the gene matches: 5. This CDR3 spans 14 amino acids. Germline CDR1 reads SGDLS; CDR2 reads YYNGEE. The CDR3 spells CASSEGQGGNEQFF. The CDR3 DNA is TGTGCCAGCAGCGAGGGACAGGGTGGAAATGAGCAGTTCTTC.

A few counts support this clone. This sequence joins TRBV28 and TRBJ1-2, with 10 bases identical to TRBD1. The CDR3 runs to 15 residues. Germline V gene lookup returns CDR1 MDHEN and CDR2 SYDVKM. V lost 6 bases to trimming and J lost 8 bases; unmatched junction nucleotides: 12. CDR3: CASSLIGQGEEGYTF. CDR3 in DNA: TGTGCCAGCAGCTTAATAGGACAGGGGGAGGAGGGCTACACCTTC.

V gene TRBV6-1 combines with J gene TRBJ2-7; D is uncertain. This CDR3 has 16 residues. Germline assignment: CDR1 MNHNS and CDR2 SASEGT. V was trimmed by 2 bases and J by 8 bases, leaving 22 bases between them. The CDR3 bases are TGTGCCAGCAGTGAATCTCGGGTTTACGGAAGGCACAAGCAGTACGTC. Translated, it gives CASSESRVYGRHKQYV.

The chain combines TRBV6-7 with TRBJ2-7; 10 bases line up with TRBD1. TRBV6-7 carries the ORF label, with uncertain function. The V segment lost 2 bases and the J segment 4 bases; nucleotides outside the gene matches: 8. The CDR3 covers 16 residues. CDR3 sequence: CASSYPPGQGCYEQYV. Here the CDR3 DNA reads TGTGCCAGCAGTTACCCACCGGGACAGGGGTGTTACGAGCAGTACGTC.

This clone was observed a handful of times. V gene TRBV4-1 combines with J gene TRBJ1-4, with 10 bases lining up with TRBD1. This CDR3 comprises 16 residues. The V gene end was trimmed by 0 bases and the J gene end by 7 bases; junction bases not matched to a gene: 5. Germline assignment: CDR1 MGHRA and CDR2 YSYEKL. The DNA for the CDR3 is TGCGCCAGCAGCCAAGATCCGGGACAGGGGAGTGAAAAACTGTTTTTT. Protein sequence: CASSQDPGQGSEKLFF.

This chain connects TRBV4-1 to TRBJ1-4; D gene unclear. Per the germline V gene, CDR1 is MGHRA and CDR2 is YSYEKL. V lost 3 bases and J 8 bases, leaving 10 bases between the germline ends. The CDR3 loop spans 13 amino acids. The CDR3 spells CASSQPPGEKLFF. CDR3 DNA sequence: TGCGCCAGCAGCCAGCCCCCGGGGGAAAAACTGTTTTTT.

The chain joins TRBV5-1 to TRBJ1-1, with a tentative D call TRBD1 (5 bases). V was clipped by 7 bases and J by 3 bases, with 16 bases between them. This CDR3 spans 14 amino acids. Germline V gives CDR1 SGHRS, CDR2 YFSETQ. CDR3 nucleotides: TGCGCCAGCCGCCCGGGGGACGAGGACACTGAAGCTTTCTTT. It is translated as CASRPGDEDTEAFF.

The chain employs TRBV18 and TRBJ1-1; tentatively, D is TRBD1 (5 bases). Between the trimmed V and J ends, which lost 5 bases and 0 bases, there was a span of 16 bases. The germline V gene encodes CDR1 KGHSH and CDR2 LQKENI. The CDR3 consists of 16 residues. CDR3 sequence: CASSSNRQGLNTEAFF. CDR3 sequence (DNA): TGTGCCAGCTCATCCAACCGGCAGGGCCTGAACACTGAAGCTTTCTTT.